These 18 T cell receptor beta chains were sequenced from one sample in a study of T-cell reconstitution after alpha-beta-depleted transplantation in children. Unique molecular identifiers were built into the TCRbeta library. TCRdb analysed the PCR reads with MiXCR anew, one entry per CDR3 protein. The sample carries 350,000 to 500,000 distinct CDR3 sequences, around 46% recorded once. Material: PBMCs, obtained before TCRalphabeta/CD19-depleted stem cell transplant. The receptors were gathered from a girl aged 2 to 10 with aplastic anemia, due to receive a stem cell transplant.

This clonotype showed up just a few times. The chain recombines TRBV5-1 with TRBJ2-2; D is ambiguous. Germline assignment: CDR1 SGHRS and CDR2 YFSETQ. Trimming shortened V by 4 bases and J by 6 bases, and 13 bases separated the two germline ends. The CDR3 has 14 residues. CDR3 amino acids: CASSPRNKPGELFF. Written as DNA, the CDR3 is TGCGCCAGCAGCCCGAGGAATAAGCCCGGGGAGCTGTTTTTT.

This sequence joins TRBV7-9 and TRBJ2-7; no clear D gene. Looked up from germline, CDR1 is SEHNR and CDR2 is FQNEAQ (reference sequence). V gave up 0 bases and J gave up 7 bases, with 13 bases separating them. The CDR3 extends over 14 amino acids. Written as DNA, the CDR3 is TGTGCCAGCAGCTTAGCGAGTTCCGTCGGGGAGCAGTACTTC. It codes for CASSLASSVGEQYF. Full variable domain (missing parts from reference TRBV7-9 and TRBJ2-7): DTGVSQNPRHKITKRGQNVTFRCDPISEHNRLYWYRQTLGQGPEFLTYFQNEAQLEKSRLLSDRFSAERPKGSFSTLEIQRTEQGDSAMYLCASSLASSVGEQYFGPGTRLTVT.

This clonotype was counted a single time. The chain joins TRBV20-1 to TRBJ2-3, with 9 bases identical to TRBD2. The CDR3 runs to 13 residues. With 5 bases clipped from V and 8 bases from J, the junction kept 8 bases outside the gene matches. Germline-derived CDR1 and CDR2 are DFQATT and SNEGSKA (reference sequence). The CDR3 loop reads CSARGLAIVTQYF. CDR3 DNA sequence: TGCAGTGCTCGGGGACTAGCTATCGTTACGCAGTATTTT.

The genes are TRBV20-1 and TRBJ1-3; possible D gene TRBD1, 6 bases. Trimming removed 0 bases from V and 6 bases from J, with 12 bases in between. The germline V gene encodes CDR1 DFQATT and CDR2 SNEGSKA (reference sequence). CDR3 length: 14 amino acids. CDR3 nucleotide sequence: TGCAGTGCTAGAGATACAGGGATCGAAAACACCATATATTTT. It specifies CSARDTGIENTIYF.

This clonotype was counted ten times or more. This chain joins TRBV20-1 and TRBJ1-6; possibly TRBD1 for D (5 bases). Germline V gives CDR1 DFQATT, CDR2 SNEGSKA (reference sequence). The CDR3 totals 13 residues. V was clipped by 5 bases and J by 8 bases, with 13 bases between them. This CDR3 is CSASGTLDSPLHF. The CDR3 bases are TGCAGTGCTTCCGGGACTTTAGATTCACCCCTCCACTTT.

The chain uses TRBV9 and TRBJ2-2, with TRBD2 matching over 8 bases. CDR3 length: 14 residues. The trim removed 8 bases at V and 2 bases at J, leaving 5 bases unmatched. Germline CDR1 and CDR2: SGDLS and YYNGEE. Here the CDR3 reads CASRGGTNTGELFF. The CDR3 DNA reads as TGTGCCAGTCGGGGGGGAACTAACACCGGGGAGCTGTTTTTT.

This chain uses TRBV7-7 with TRBJ1-1; D not resolved. CDR1 is SSHAT and CDR2 is FNYEAQ in the germline V gene (reference sequence). The CDR3 has 15 residues. Trimming removed 8 bases at V and 1 base at J, with 17 bases between. The CDR3 DNA reads TGTGCCAGCCCACGTCCCGGACGAGGGAACACTGAAGCTTTCTTT. Residues: CASPRPGRGNTEAFF.

This chain joins TRBV6-5 and TRBJ1-4, with a tentative D call TRBD1 (6 bases). CDR1 is MNHEY and CDR2 is SVGAGI in the germline V gene. V dropped 2 bases and J dropped 8 bases, with 12 bases sitting between them. The CDR3 length is 14 residues. CDR3 in DNA: TGTGCCAGCAGTTACAGGGGGGTGGAAGAAAAACTGTTTTTT. Translated: CASSYRGVEEKLFF.

The chain combines TRBV7-2 with TRBJ2-5; D is perhaps TRBD2 (6 bases). The CDR3 runs to 16 residues. Germline V gene data show CDR1 as SGHTA and CDR2 as FQGNSA. Trimming removed 1 base from V and 3 bases from J, with 15 bases in between. The CDR3 loop reads CASSLGGTARKETQYF. CDR3 bases: TGTGCCAGCAGCTTAGGCGGGACGGCCCGAAAAGAGACCCAGTACTTC. The variable domain in full, with the rest retrieved from reference TRBV7-2 and TRBJ2-5, is GAGVSQSPSNKVTEKGKDVELRCDPISGHTALYWYRQSLGQGLEFLIYFQGNSAPDKSGLPSDRFSAERTGGSVSTLTIQRTQQEDSAVYLCASSLGGTARKETQYFGPGTRLLVL.

The chain joins TRBV28 to TRBJ2-3, with 9 bases lining up with TRBD2. The V gene's germline CDR1 is MDHEN and CDR2 SYDVKM. This CDR3 contains 14 residues. V was pared by 10 bases and J by 3 bases, with 8 bases of the junction left unmatched. CDR3 nucleotide sequence: TGTGCCACCCTAGCGGGGCATCCTACAGATACGCAGTATTTT. Encoded protein: CATLAGHPTDTQYF. The full variable domain, its missing parts supplied by reference TRBV28 and TRBJ2-3, is DVKVTQSSRYLVKRTGEKVFLECVQDMDHENMFWYRQDPGLGLRLIYFSYDVKMKEKGDIPEGYSVSREKKERFSLILESASTNQTSMYLCATLAGHPTDTQYFGPGTRLTVL.

There are a few counts of this clonotype. The CDR3 DNA follows: TGTGCCAGCAGTTACGGGGCCGGCACAGATACGCAGTATTTT. Translated: CASSYGAGTDTQYF. The genes are TRBV6-5 and TRBJ2-3; TRBD1 might be the D (5 bases). Deletions cut 2 bases from V and 1 base from J, with 7 bases between. The V gene's germline CDR1 is MNHEY and CDR2 SVGAGI. CDR3 length: 14 amino acids.

This chain joins TRBV6-4 and TRBJ2-1; D ambiguous. V lost 4 bases, J lost 6 bases, and 7 bases lay in between. Germline CDR1 and CDR2: MRHNA and SNTAGT. The CDR3 runs to 12 residues. This chain's CDR3 is CASSGFPNEQFF. The CDR3 coding sequence is TGTGCCAGCAGTGGGTTTCCCAATGAGCAGTTCTTC.

This clonotype was seen a few times. V is TRBV30 and J is TRBJ1-2, with unresolved D. Deletions cut 1 base from V and 4 bases from J, with 7 bases between. CDR3 size: 12 residues. CDR1 and CDR2 from the germline V gene are GTSNPN and SVGIG (reference sequence). The CDR3 sequence is CAWSAAIYGYTF. The CDR3 DNA sequence: TGTGCCTGGAGTGCGGCGATCTATGGCTACACCTTC.

This clonotype was seen only a few times. The V and J genes are TRBV5-1 and TRBJ2-2; 9 positions agree with TRBD2. This CDR3 spans 16 amino acids. Germline CDR1 is SGHRS and CDR2 is YFSETQ. J was trimmed by 4 bases and V by 7 bases; bases with no gene match: 11. The DNA of the CDR3 is TGCGCCAGCTTGCGGTTAGCGGGAGCCTCCACCGGGGAGCTGTTTTTT. Residues: CASLRLAGASTGELFF.

The chain joins TRBV12-3 or TRBV12-4 to TRBJ1-2; D unclear. This CDR3 has 13 amino acids. The V gene lost 6 bases and the J gene lost 3 bases, with 11 bases spanning the gap. DNA for the CDR3: TGTGCCAGCAGACATAGGATCTACTATGGCTACACCTTC. It yields the protein CASRHRIYYGYTF.

This sequence joins TRBV29-1 and TRBJ2-7, with D possibly matching TRBD1 (5 bases). Germline-derived CDR1 and CDR2 are SQVTM and ANQGSEA. This CDR3 comprises 15 residues. Trimming took off 3 bases at V and 0 bases at J, with 15 bases between the two ends. CDR3 in DNA: TGCAGCGTTGAGGGCAAGGACAACCTCTCCTACGAGCAGTACTTC. This sequence encodes CSVEGKDNLSYEQYF.

V is TRBV29-1 and J is TRBJ2-1, with 8 bases aligning to TRBD2. The CDR3 length is 13 residues. V shed 6 bases and J 2 bases; nucleotides not matched to a gene: 3. Germline V gene lookup returns CDR1 SQVTM and CDR2 ANQGSEA. CDR3 in DNA: TGCAGCGTAGCGGGAGATGCCTACAATGAGCAGTTCTTC. It yields the protein CSVAGDAYNEQFF.

This clonotype was found a few times. The genes are TRBV11-2 and TRBJ2-1; D is uncertain. Germline loops: CDR1 SGHAT, CDR2 FQNNGV. The germline V and J ends were trimmed by 6 bases and 4 bases, with 16 bases remaining between them. The CDR3 sequence is 15 residues long. The CDR3 DNA reads as TGTGCCAGCAGACAACCCTATTCACCGTACAATGAGCAGTTCTTC. Protein: CASRQPYSPYNEQFF.